Sequencing of this T cell receptor (beta chain) was carried out in a study of cytotoxic CD8 clonotypes in ibrutinib-treated CLL. Study-level information: Average yields of roughly 260,000 productive templates and tens of thousands of productive rearrangements characterized the samples.

The V gene end was trimmed by 5 bases and the J gene end by 4 bases; junction bases not matched to a gene: 6. Germline CDR1 is SGHVS and CDR2 is FNYEAQ. The CDR3 sequence is 14 residues long. Some clones are missing from TCRdb's copy, which holds only in-frame ones; the method was immunoSEQ multiplex PCR. The table includes more than 300,000 clones, roughly 79% detected once. The study, taken as a whole, reports: Before falling back toward baseline at progression, clonality had risen at the time of ibrutinib response.

With respect to this clone: Its antigen is undetermined.

The rearrangement joins TRBV7-6 to TRBJ2-5; TRBD1 aligns across 8 bases. The source was PBMCs, collected before ibrutinib treatment. This TCR came from a human donor with chronic lymphocytic leukemia. The CDR3 nucleotides read TGTGCCAGCAGCAAGACAGGGGCGGGAGAGACCCAGTACTTC. Encoded protein: CASSKTGAGETQYF.